Listed below are T cell receptor beta chains from one sample, sequenced in a study of OX40 agonist ivuxolimab in advanced cancers. Here immunoSEQ multiplex PCR was the method, and the copy in TCRdb shows in-frame clones only, minus some. The sample holds roughly 50,000 clones, around three quarters seen once. The specimen comprised CD4+ or CD8+ T cells sorted from blood, sampled in a trial of the OX40 agonist ivuxolimab. The receptors were sampled from an adult with an advanced solid tumor such as melanoma, head and neck, liver or kidney cancer. The CDR3 runs from the conserved cysteine through the conserved F or W. The D gene is left open where the match is weak. Clone size is stated in some rows and not others, as once, few, many or a class when expanded.

d_gene	v_gene	j_gene	abundance	CDR3nt	CDR3aa
-	TRBV19	TRBJ1-1	-	TGTGCCAGTAGGGTGACCTCGGGGACCACTGAAGCTTTCTTT	CASRVTSGTTEAFF
-	TRBV28	TRBJ1-5	once	TGTGCCAGCAGTTGGCAGGGGAATCAGCCCCAGCATTTT	CASSWQGNQPQHF
TRBD1	TRBV14	TRBJ1-2	-	TGTGCCAGCAGCCTCGACAGGGGAGGCTATGGCTACACCTTC	CASSLDRGGYGYTF
TRBD2	TRBV9	TRBJ2-7	-	TGTGCCAGCAGCGTATTTTCCCGGGGGGGAAACTACGAGCAGTACTTC	CASSVFSRGGNYEQYF
-	TRBV10-3	TRBJ2-7	-	TGTGCCATCAGTGCTGGACAGCAAGCCTACGAGCAGTACTTC	CAISAGQQAYEQYF
TRBD2	TRBV28	TRBJ2-3	-	TGTGCCAGCAGTTCCCGGACAGGGCCGCGGACTAGCGGGAGTACAGATACGCAGTATTTT	CASSSRTGPRTSGSTDTQYF
TRBD2	TRBV7-3	TRBJ2-3	once	TGTGCCAGCAGCTTAGACCTAGCGGGAGGTCGGACGCAGTATTTT	CASSLDLAGGRTQYF
-	TRBV7-6	TRBJ1-5	-	TGTGCCAGCAGCTCGACCCCAGGGAGCAATCAGCCCCAGCATTTT	CASSSTPGSNQPQHF
-	TRBV7-9	TRBJ2-1	-	TGTGCCAGCAGCTTAAACAATGAGCAGTTCTTC	CASSLNNEQFF
-	TRBV7-3	TRBJ1-2	-	TGTGCCAGCAGCTTAACGTTAACGGCCTACGATGGCTACACCTTC	CASSLTLTAYDGYTF
-	TRBV7-2	TRBJ1-3	-	TGTGCCAGCAGCTTTCCTGGAAACACCATATATTTT	CASSFPGNTIYF
-	TRBV14	TRBJ2-3	-	TGTGCCAGCAGCCAATTAGGGGCTAGGGTTACCGATACGCAGTATTTT	CASSQLGARVTDTQYF
TRBD2	TRBV25-1	TRBJ2-3	-	TGTGCCAGCAGTCGGGCGGGGGGCACAGATACGCAGTATTTT	CASSRAGGTDTQYF
TRBD1	TRBV19	TRBJ1-2	-	TGTGCCAGTAGTACCGGACAGGGTCGGCAGAACTATGGCTACACCTTC	CASSTGQGRQNYGYTF
-	TRBV7-2	TRBJ1-6	-	TGTGCCAGCAGCTTAGGGCAGGGATATTCACCCCTCCACTTT	CASSLGQGYSPLHF
-	TRBV28	TRBJ2-3	-	TGTGCCAGCAGTTCCCTCCTGCGGGTATCACAGATAGGGTATTTT	CASSSLLRVSQIGYF
TRBD1	TRBV5-1	TRBJ2-5	-	TGCGCCAGCAGCTCAGGGACAGGGGGCCCCCTGGACTTC	CASSSGTGGPLDF
-	TRBV5-5	TRBJ2-7	-	TGTGCCAGCAGCTTGGACGGTCCCTCCTACGAGCAGTACTTC	CASSLDGPSYEQYF
-	TRBV28	TRBJ1-3	few	TGTGCCAGCACCATGGGGGGGGCCCTCTCTGGAAACACCATATATTTT	CASTMGGALSGNTIYF
TRBD2	TRBV5-1	TRBJ2-5	-	TGCGCCAGCGCAAGGGGGACTAGCGGGGTGGAGACCCAGTACTTC	CASARGTSGVETQYF
TRBD2	TRBV27	TRBJ2-1	-	TGTGCCAGCAGTTTATTCTCTAGCGGGAGGGCCCTCGCGCAGTTCTTC	CASSLFSSGRALAQFF
-	TRBV6-6	TRBJ2-1	-	TGTGCCAGCAGTTACTCAGTGACCTACAATGAGCAGTTCTTC	CASSYSVTYNEQFF
TRBD1	TRBV29-1	TRBJ2-4	-	TGCAGCGCTTTAGACAGGGACATTCAGTACTTC	CSALDRDIQYF
-	TRBV7-2	TRBJ1-6	-	TGTGCCAGCAGCCCACAGAGACAAACCTCACCCCTCCACTTT	CASSPQRQTSPLHF
-	TRBV7-3	TRBJ2-6	-	TGTGCCAGCAGACCAGGGAGCACTGGGGCCAACGTCCTGACTTTC	CASRPGSTGANVLTF
-	TRBV27	TRBJ2-5	few	TGTGCCAGCAGCCCAACCCTACTAGATTCCCCAGAGACCCAGTACTTC	CASSPTLLDSPETQYF
-	TRBV28	TRBJ2-4	-	TGTGCCAGCAGTGGCGACCGAGGGGCCAAAAACATTCAGTACTTC	CASSGDRGAKNIQYF
-	TRBV9	TRBJ1-3	medium-sized	TGTGCCAGCAGCCCCCAGACAGCCATAGGAAACACCATATATTTT	CASSPQTAIGNTIYF
-	TRBV6-5	TRBJ1-2	-	TGTGCCAGCAGCCCGACACATTTCGGTGGCTACACCTTC	CASSPTHFGGYTF
TRBD2	TRBV7-3	TRBJ2-1	-	TGTGCCAGCAGCTTAAAACATGGAGCGGGAGGTCCCTACAATGAGCAGTTCTTC	CASSLKHGAGGPYNEQFF
TRBD1	TRBV5-5	TRBJ2-5	-	TGTGCCAGCAGCTTTCGACAGGGACGGCGGGAGACCCAGTACTTC	CASSFRQGRRETQYF
-	TRBV6-6	TRBJ2-6	-	TGTGCCAGCAAAACCGAGTCTGCGGGGGCCAACGTCCTGACTTTC	CASKTESAGANVLTF
-	TRBV5-4	TRBJ1-2	-	TGTGCCAGCAGCTTGGGGGCAGGGACCCTAGCTAACTATGGCTACACCTTC	CASSLGAGTLANYGYTF
-	TRBV5-6	TRBJ1-2	-	TGTGCCAGCAGCTTGAGAGGTAACAACTATGGCTACACCTTC	CASSLRGNNYGYTF
-	TRBV14	TRBJ1-3	-	TGTGCCAGCAGCCAAGAGACATTCTCTGGAAACACCATATATTTT	CASSQETFSGNTIYF
TRBD1	TRBV29-1	TRBJ2-5	few	TGCAGCGTTGGCAAGGGACAGGGGGCAGAGACCCAGTACTTC	CSVGKGQGAETQYF
-	TRBV28	TRBJ2-7	-	TGTGCCAGCAGGAAGACAGGTACGAGGGCCTACGAGCAGTACTTC	CASRKTGTRAYEQYF
-	TRBV4-3	TRBJ1-2	-	TGCGCCAGCAGCCGTGACCAGGACAATCACTATGGCTACACCTTC	CASSRDQDNHYGYTF
TRBD2	TRBV5-1	TRBJ2-3	once	TGCGCCAGCAGCGGCAGACTAGCGGGACTAAGCACAGATACGCAGTATTTT	CASSGRLAGLSTDTQYF
-	TRBV15	TRBJ2-1	-	TGTGCCACCAGCAGGGACAATGAGCAGTTCTTC	CATSRDNEQFF
TRBD1	TRBV5-6	TRBJ2-7	few	TGTGCCAGCAGCTCCCGCCGGCAGGGGGCCTACGAGCAGTACTTC	CASSSRRQGAYEQYF
-	TRBV9	TRBJ2-7	-	TGTGCCAGCAGCGTAGAGGCCAATGTCGCCGAGCAGTACTTC	CASSVEANVAEQYF
-	TRBV6-6	TRBJ1-1	-	TGTGCCAGCAGACCCTCGAAAACTGAAGCTTTCTTT	CASRPSKTEAFF
-	TRBV11-2	TRBJ1-1	-	TGTGCCAGCAGCAGGCAGGGCAACACTGAAGCTTTCTTT	CASSRQGNTEAFF
-	TRBV7-3	TRBJ2-1	-	TGTGCCAGCAGCCCTCAAGGGGATGTATACAATGAGCAGTTCTTC	CASSPQGDVYNEQFF
-	TRBV6-1	TRBJ1-3	-	TGTGCCAGCAGCTCATCGGGGACTGGAAACACCATATATTTT	CASSSSGTGNTIYF
-	TRBV27	TRBJ1-1	-	TGTGCCAGCAGTTCGACAGGCCCGGGGGCTTTCTTT	CASSSTGPGAFF
-	TRBV4-3	TRBJ2-7	medium-sized	TGCGCCAGCAGCCGGCTAACTGCAGACGAGCAGTACTTC	CASSRLTADEQYF
-	TRBV18	TRBJ2-3	-	TGTGCCAGCTCACCAATAGGCACAGATACGCAGTATTTT	CASSPIGTDTQYF
TRBD1	TRBV30	TRBJ1-5	-	TGTGCCTGGTCGGGGACAGGGATTGGGGCTAATCAGCCCCAGCATTTT	CAWSGTGIGANQPQHF
TRBD2	TRBV7-2	TRBJ2-5	-	TGTGCCAGCAGCCATTCCGGGACTAGCGGGGAGACCCAGTACTTC	CASSHSGTSGETQYF